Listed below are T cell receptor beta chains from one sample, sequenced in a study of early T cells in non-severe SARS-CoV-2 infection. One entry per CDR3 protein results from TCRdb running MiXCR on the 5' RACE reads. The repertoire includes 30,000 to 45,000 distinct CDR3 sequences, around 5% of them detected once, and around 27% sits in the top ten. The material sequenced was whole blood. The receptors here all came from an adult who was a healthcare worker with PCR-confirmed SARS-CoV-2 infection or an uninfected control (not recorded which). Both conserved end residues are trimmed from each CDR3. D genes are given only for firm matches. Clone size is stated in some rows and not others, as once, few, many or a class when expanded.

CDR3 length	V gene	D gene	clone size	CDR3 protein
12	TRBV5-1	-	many	ASSSGRENEKLF
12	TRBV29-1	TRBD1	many	SASTGGGNEKLF
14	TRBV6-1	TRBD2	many	ASSERRSSGRYEQF
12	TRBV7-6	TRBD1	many	ASRKGQVNTEAF
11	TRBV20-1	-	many	SASGQRVYEQF
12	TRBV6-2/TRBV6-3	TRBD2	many	ASGTSGRWNEQF
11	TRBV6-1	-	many	ASKSSGANVLT
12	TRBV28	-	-	ASSLSNRVETQY
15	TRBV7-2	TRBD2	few	ASSLTSGGAVWDTQY
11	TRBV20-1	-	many	SAPDYPLNEQF
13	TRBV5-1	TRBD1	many	ASSRADRGGSPLH
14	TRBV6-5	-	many	ASSYGEGLGNTEAF
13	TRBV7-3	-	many	ASSVQGKDTDTQY
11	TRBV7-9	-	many	ASSLWFNTEAF
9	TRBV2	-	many	ASSLENEQF
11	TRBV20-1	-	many	SARGTDSYEQY
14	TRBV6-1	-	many	ASTRPPYTSTDTQY
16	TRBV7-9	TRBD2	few	ASSSRTPGTRGQETQY
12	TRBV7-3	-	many	ASSPRAGSYEQY
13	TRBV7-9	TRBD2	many	ASSSTGLAGDEQF
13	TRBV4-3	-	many	ASSPGRLYNSPLH
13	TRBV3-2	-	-	ASSQDMPGGQPQH
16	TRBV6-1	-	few	ASSPPVGRLNSAYGYT
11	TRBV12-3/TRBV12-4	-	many	ASSSNMNTEAF
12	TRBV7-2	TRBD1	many	ASSRRDREYEQY
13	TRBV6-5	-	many	ASSYSVRVNTEAF
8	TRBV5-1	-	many	ASSLYEQY
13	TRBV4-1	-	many	ASSQDVAGDYGYT
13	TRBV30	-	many	ASQTDGGWQETQY
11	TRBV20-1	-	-	SARGTGTDTQY
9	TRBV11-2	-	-	ASSLGVIAF
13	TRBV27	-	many	ASSPSGLGGGELF
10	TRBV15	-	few	ATSRDWNIQY
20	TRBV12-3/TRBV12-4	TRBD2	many	ASSLASKGLAGAVSEYNEQF
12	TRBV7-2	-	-	ASSPMPATYEQY
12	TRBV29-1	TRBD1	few	SVSVGDSGETQY
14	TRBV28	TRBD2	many	ASSPSELAGVNEQF
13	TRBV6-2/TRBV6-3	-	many	ASSYSRSMNSPLH
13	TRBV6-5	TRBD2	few	ASRGLAGERYEQY
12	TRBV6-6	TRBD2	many	ASRESGGGNIQY